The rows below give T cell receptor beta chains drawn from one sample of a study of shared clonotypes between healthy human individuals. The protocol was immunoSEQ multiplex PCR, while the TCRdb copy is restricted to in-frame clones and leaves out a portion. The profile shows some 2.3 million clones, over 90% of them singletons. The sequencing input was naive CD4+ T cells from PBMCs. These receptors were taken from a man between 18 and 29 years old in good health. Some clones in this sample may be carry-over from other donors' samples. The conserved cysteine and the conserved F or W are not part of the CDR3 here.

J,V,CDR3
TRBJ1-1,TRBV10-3,AIKRGLISEAF
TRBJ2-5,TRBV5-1,ASSPNQETQY
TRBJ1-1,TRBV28,ASRFRDRDLSGAF
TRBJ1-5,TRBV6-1,ASRGPNQPQH
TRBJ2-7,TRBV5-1,ASSLASGVAYEQY
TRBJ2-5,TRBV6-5,ASSYSRSETQY
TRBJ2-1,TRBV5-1,ASSSAGGDYNEQF
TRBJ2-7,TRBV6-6,ASSLLAGGSYEQY
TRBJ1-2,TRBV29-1,SVTRPGGGYT
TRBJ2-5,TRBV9,ASSFRVGETQY
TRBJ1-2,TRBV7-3,ASSTGAELT
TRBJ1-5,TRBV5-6,ASSFGLNQPQH
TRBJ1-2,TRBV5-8,ASSLNRNYGYT
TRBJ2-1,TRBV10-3,AISEQGTSGRVGEQF
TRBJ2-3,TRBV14,ASAGVTDTQY
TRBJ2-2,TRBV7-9,ASSQDGPAKDGNTGELF